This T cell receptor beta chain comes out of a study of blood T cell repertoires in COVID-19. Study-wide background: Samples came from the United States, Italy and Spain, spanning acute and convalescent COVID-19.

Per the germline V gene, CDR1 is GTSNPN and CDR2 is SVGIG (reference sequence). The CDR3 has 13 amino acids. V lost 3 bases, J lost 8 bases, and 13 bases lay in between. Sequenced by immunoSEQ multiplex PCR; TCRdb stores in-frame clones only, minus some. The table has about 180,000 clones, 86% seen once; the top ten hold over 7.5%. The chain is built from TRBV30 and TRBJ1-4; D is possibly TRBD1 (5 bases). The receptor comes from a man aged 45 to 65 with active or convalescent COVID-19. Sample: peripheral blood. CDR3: CAWRTQETEKLFF. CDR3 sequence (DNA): TGTGCCTGGAGAACACAGGAGACGGAAAAACTGTTTTTT.